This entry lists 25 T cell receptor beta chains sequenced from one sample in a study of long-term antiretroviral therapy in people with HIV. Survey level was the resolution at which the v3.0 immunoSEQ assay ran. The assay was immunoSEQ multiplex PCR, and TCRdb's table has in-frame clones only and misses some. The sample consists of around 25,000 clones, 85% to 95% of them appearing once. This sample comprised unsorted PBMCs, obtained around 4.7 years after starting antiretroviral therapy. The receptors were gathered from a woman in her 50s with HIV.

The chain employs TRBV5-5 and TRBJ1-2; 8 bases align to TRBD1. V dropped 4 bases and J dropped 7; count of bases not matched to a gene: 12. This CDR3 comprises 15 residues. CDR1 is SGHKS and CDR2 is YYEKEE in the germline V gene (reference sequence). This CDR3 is CASSPLGQGTAGYTF. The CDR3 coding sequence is TGTGCCAGCAGCCCCCTAGGACAGGGCACCGCTGGCTACACCTTC.

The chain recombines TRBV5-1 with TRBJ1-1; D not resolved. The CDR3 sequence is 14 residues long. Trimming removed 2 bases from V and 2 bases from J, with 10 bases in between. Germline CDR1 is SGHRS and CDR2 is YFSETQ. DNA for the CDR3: TGCGCCAGCAGCTTAGGTTCCAGAAACACTGAAGCTTTCTTT. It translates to CASSLGSRNTEAFF.

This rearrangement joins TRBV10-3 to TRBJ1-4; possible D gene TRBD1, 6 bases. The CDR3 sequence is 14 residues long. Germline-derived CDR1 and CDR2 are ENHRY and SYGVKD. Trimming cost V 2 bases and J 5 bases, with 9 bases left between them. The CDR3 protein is CAISEGQLNEKLFF. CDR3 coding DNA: TGTGCCATCAGTGAGGGACAGTTAAATGAAAAACTGTTTTTT.

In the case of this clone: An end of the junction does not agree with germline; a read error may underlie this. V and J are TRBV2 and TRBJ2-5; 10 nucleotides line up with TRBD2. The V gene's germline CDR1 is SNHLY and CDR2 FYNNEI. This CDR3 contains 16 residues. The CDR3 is CASREASGRRQETQYF. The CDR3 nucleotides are TGTGCCAGCAGGGAAGCTAGCGGGAGAAGGCAAGAGACCCAGTACTTC.

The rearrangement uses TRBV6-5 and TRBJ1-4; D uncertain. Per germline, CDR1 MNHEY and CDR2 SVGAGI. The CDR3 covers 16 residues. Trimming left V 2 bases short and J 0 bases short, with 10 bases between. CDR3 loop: CASSYVRSATNEKLFF. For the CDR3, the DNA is TGTGCCAGCAGTTACGTCAGGAGTGCAACTAATGAAAAACTGTTTTTT.

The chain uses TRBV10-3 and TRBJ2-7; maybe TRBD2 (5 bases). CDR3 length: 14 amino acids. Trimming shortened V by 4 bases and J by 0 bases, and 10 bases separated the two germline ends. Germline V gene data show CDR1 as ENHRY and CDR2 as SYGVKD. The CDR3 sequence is CAISGLPNSYEQYF. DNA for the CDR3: TGTGCCATCAGTGGACTACCCAACTCCTACGAGCAGTACTTC.

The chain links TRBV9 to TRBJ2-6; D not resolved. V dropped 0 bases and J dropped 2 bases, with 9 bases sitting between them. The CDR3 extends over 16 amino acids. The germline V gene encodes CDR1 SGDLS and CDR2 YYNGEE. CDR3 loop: CASSVALITGANVLTF. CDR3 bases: TGTGCCAGCAGCGTAGCTTTGATTACTGGGGCCAACGTCCTGACTTTC.

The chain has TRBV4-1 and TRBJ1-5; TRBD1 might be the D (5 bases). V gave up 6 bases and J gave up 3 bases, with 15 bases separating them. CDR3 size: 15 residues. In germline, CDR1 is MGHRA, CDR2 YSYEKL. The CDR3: CASSPQELDNQPQHF. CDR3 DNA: TGCGCCAGCAGTCCACAGGAATTAGACAATCAGCCCCAGCATTTT.

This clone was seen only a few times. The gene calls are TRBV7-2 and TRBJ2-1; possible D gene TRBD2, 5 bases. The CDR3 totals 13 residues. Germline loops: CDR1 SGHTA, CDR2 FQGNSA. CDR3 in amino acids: CVKWRSTYNEQFF. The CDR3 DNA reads TGTGTCAAGTGGAGGTCAACCTACAATGAGCAGTTCTTC.

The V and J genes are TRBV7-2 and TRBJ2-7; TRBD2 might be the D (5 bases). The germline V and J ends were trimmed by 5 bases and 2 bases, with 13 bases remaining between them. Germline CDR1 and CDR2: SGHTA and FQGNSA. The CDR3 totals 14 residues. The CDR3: CASSQAAPPYEQYF. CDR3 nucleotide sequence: TGTGCCAGCAGCCAAGCGGCCCCTCCCTACGAGCAGTACTTC.

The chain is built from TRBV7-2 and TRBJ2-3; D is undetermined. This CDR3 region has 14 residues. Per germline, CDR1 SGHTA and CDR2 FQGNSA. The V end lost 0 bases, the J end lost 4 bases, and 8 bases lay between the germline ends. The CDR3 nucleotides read TGTGCCAGCAGCTTAGCGAGGACCGCAGATACGCAGTATTTT. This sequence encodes CASSLARTADTQYF.

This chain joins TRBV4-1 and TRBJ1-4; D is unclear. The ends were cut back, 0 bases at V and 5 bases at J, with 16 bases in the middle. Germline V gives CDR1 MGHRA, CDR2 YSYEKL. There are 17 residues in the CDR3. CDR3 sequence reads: CASSQDYTTIENEKLFF. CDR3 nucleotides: TGCGCCAGCAGCCAAGATTACACTACGATAGAGAATGAAAAACTGTTTTTT.

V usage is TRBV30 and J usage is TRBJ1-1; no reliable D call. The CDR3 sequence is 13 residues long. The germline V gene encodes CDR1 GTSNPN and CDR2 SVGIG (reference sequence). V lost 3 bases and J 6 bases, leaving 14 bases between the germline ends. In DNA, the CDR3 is TGTGCCTGGAGGGATCCCGGGATCTCTGAAGCTTTCTTT. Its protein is CAWRDPGISEAFF.

The CDR3 reads CARAEHYEQYF. In DNA form, the CDR3 reads TGTGCCAGAGCGGAGCACTACGAGCAGTACTTC. This rearrangement joins TRBV6-5 to TRBJ2-7, with D possibly TRBD2 on 5 matching bases. Trimming shortened V by 9 bases and J by 3 bases, and 9 bases separated the two germline ends. The CDR3 is 11 residues long. Germline V gene data show CDR1 as MNHEY and CDR2 as SVGAGI.

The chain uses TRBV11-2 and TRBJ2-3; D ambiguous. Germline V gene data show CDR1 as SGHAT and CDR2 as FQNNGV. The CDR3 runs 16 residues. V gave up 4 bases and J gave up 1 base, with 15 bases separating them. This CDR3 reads CASSSTPRDGTDTQYF. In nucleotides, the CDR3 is TGTGCCAGCAGCTCGACTCCCAGAGACGGCACAGATACGCAGTATTTT. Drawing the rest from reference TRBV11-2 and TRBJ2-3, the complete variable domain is EAGVAQSPRYKIIEKRQSVAFWCNPISGHATLYWYQQILGQGPKLLIQFQNNGVVDDSQLPKDRFSAERLKGVDSTLKIQPAKLEDSAVYLCASSSTPRDGTDTQYFGPGTRLTVL.

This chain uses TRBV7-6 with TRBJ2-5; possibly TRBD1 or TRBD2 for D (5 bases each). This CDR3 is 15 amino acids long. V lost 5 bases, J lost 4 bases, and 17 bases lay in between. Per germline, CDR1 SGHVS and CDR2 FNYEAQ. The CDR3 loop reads CASSPLQGTAETQYF. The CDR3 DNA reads TGTGCCAGCAGCCCCCTACAAGGGACGGCAGAGACCCAGTACTTC.

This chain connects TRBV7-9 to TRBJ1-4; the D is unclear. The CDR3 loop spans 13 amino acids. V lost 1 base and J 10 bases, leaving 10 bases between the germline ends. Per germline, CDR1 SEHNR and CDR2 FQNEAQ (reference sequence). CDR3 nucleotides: TGTGCCAGCAGCTTAGAAGGGAAAATAAAACTGTTTTTT. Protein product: CASSLEGKIKLFF.

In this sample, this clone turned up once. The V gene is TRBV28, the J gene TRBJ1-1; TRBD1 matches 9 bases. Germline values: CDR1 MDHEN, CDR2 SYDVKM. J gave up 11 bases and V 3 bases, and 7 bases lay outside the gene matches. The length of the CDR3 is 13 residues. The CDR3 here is CASSFPGQGMAFF. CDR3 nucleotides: TGTGCCAGCAGTTTCCCGGGACAGGGAATGGCTTTCTTT.

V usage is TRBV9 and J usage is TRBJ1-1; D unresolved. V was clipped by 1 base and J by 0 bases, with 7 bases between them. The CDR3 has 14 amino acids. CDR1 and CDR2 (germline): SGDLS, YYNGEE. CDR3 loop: CASSVSWVNTEAFF. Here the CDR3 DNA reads TGTGCCAGCAGCGTATCATGGGTGAACACTGAAGCTTTCTTT.

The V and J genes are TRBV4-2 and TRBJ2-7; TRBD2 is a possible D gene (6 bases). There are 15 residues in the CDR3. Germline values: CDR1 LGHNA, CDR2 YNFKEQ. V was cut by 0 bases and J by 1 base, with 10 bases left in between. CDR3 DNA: TGTGCCAGCAGCCAAGAAGCCGGGACTTCCTACGAGCAGTACTTC. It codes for CASSQEAGTSYEQYF.

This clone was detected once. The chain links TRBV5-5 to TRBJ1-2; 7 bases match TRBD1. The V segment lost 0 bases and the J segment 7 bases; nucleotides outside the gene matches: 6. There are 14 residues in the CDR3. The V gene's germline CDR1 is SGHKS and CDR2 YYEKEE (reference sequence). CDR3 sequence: CASSLGDRAGGYTF. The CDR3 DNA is TGTGCCAGCAGCTTGGGCGACAGGGCCGGTGGCTACACCTTC.

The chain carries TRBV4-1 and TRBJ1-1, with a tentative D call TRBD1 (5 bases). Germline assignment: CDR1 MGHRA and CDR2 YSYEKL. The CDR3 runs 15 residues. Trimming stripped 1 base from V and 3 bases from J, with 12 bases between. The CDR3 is CASSQVVREDTEAFF. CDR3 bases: TGCGCCAGCAGCCAAGTAGTCAGGGAGGACACTGAAGCTTTCTTT.

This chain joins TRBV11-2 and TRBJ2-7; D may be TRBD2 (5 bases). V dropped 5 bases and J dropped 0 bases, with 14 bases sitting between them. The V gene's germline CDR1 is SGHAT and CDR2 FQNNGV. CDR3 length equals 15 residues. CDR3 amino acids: CASSNVAGLSYEQYF. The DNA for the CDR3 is TGTGCCAGCAGCAACGTGGCGGGCCTCTCCTACGAGCAGTACTTC.

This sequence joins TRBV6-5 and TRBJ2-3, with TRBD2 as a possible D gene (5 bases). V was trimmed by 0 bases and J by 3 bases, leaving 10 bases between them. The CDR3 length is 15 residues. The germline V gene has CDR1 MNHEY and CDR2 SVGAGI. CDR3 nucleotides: TGTGCCAGCAGTTACTCTGGGGAGTTAACAGATACGCAGTATTTT. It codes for CASSYSGELTDTQYF.

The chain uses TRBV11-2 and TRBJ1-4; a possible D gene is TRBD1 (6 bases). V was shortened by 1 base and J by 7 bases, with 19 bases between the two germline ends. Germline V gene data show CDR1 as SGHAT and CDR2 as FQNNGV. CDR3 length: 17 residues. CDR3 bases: TGTGCCAGCAGCTTAGGACTCGGAGGGGGTTCCTCTGAAAAACTGTTTTTT. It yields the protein CASSLGLGGGSSEKLFF.